The rows below give T cell receptor beta chains drawn from one sample of a study of blood T cell repertoires in COVID-19. This table comes from immunoSEQ multiplex PCR, and its TCRdb copy is limited to in-frame clones, with some not included. This repertoire shows some 150,000 clones, 75% to 90% found once; its top ten account for around 2.9%. Sample: peripheral blood. Receptor source: a man in his 60s with active or convalescent COVID-19. Both conserved end residues are part of each CDR3. A D gene is named only where the DNA matches it firmly. Where a row states a size, it is once, few, many or the class of an expanded clone; other rows omit it.

-,TRBJ1-1,-,TRBV7-9,TGTGCCAGCAGCCCAACAAAGAACACTGAAGCTTTCTTT,CASSPTKNTEAFF
-,TRBJ2-4,-,TRBV7-8,TGTGCCAGCAGCTCGAACGTTAGTCCGGGGAACATTCAGTACTTC,CASSSNVSPGNIQYF
-,TRBJ1-2,TRBD1,TRBV11-2,TGTGCCAGCAGCTTTAGCCCCGATTTTGCCGGGACAGCTGACTATGGCTACACCTTC,CASSFSPDFAGTADYGYTF
few,TRBJ2-7,TRBD2,TRBV10-3,TGTGCCATCAGTGGAGAACCGGGACTAGCGGGGGCCTACGAGCAGTACTTC,CAISGEPGLAGAYEQYF
-,TRBJ1-1,-,TRBV5-1,TGCGCCAGCAGCGCACACGGCGGTTCGAACACTGAAGCTTTCTTT,CASSAHGGSNTEAFF
once,TRBJ1-2,TRBD1,TRBV3-1/TRBV3-2,TGTGCCAGCAGCCAAGATTTACAGGGGTATGGCTACACCTTC,CASSQDLQGYGYTF
-,TRBJ2-2,TRBD2,TRBV28,TGTGCCAGCAGTCCCGGGGGGGTCACCGGGGAGCTGTTTTTT,CASSPGGVTGELFF
once,TRBJ1-4,-,TRBV25-1,TGTGCCAGCTCTCCCGGGGGTGCAACTAATGAAAAACTGTTTTTT,CASSPGGATNEKLFF
-,TRBJ2-3,TRBD2,TRBV28,TGTGCCAGCAGCGCCCCGGGACTAGGCACAGATACGCAGTATTTT,CASSAPGLGTDTQYF
-,TRBJ2-1,-,TRBV29-1,TGCAGCGTTGACCCAGCAGGCTACAATGAGCAGTTCTTC,CSVDPAGYNEQFF
-,TRBJ1-5,-,TRBV7-2,TGTGCCAGCAGCTTAGTGGGGGCCCCCAATCAGCCCCAGCATTTT,CASSLVGAPNQPQHF
-,TRBJ1-1,TRBD1,TRBV18,TGTGCCAGCTCACCGGGGACAGCCCAATTTGAAGCTTTCTTT,CASSPGTAQFEAFF
once,TRBJ1-2,-,TRBV5-6,TGTGCCAGCAGCCCCAGGACGGGAGGGGCCTATGGCTACACCTTC,CASSPRTGGAYGYTF
-,TRBJ1-4,TRBD1,TRBV6-5,TGTGCCAGCAGTTACGCGGGACAGGGTCGAGAAAAACTGTTTTTT,CASSYAGQGREKLFF
-,TRBJ1-5,-,TRBV7-2,TGTGCCAGCAGCTTAAACAATTATCAGCCCCAGCATTTT,CASSLNNYQPQHF
once,TRBJ1-1,-,TRBV7-2,TGTGCCAGCAGCCCCTTTAGGAACACTGAAGCTTTCTTT,CASSPFRNTEAFF
once,TRBJ2-7,TRBD2,TRBV6-2/TRBV6-3,TGTGCCAGCAGTTACTCGATTGGGACTAGCGTAACCTACGAGCAGTACTTC,CASSYSIGTSVTYEQYF
-,TRBJ1-2,-,TRBV5-6,TGTGCCAGCAGCTTACAGAGTACCTATGGCTACACCTTC,CASSLQSTYGYTF
-,TRBJ2-3,-,TRBV7-3,TGTGCCAGCAGCTTAAATCGGGGGGATACGCAGTATTTT,CASSLNRGDTQYF
once,TRBJ2-1,TRBD2,TRBV7-8,TGTGCCAGCAGCTTAGCCCTAGCGGGAGCTTCGATATACAATGAGCAGTTCTTC,CASSLALAGASIYNEQFF
-,TRBJ1-1,-,TRBV24-1,TGTGCCACCAGTGATTGGCAGGATACTGAAGCTTTCTTT,CATSDWQDTEAFF
-,TRBJ2-3,-,TRBV19,TGTGCCAGTAGTATAGAGAGAAGCCGGGCAGATACGCAGTATTTT,CASSIERSRADTQYF
-,TRBJ2-3,-,TRBV28,TGTGCCACCAGGGGGGGGACGAGCACAGATACGCAGTATTTT,CATRGGTSTDTQYF
-,TRBJ1-1,-,TRBV6-1,TGTGCCAGCAGTGAGGTGCTTGGGTTTGGGCACACTGAAGCTTTCTTT,CASSEVLGFGHTEAFF
-,TRBJ1-2,-,TRBV25-1,TGTGCCAGCAGTGAAGAGGGGAGGTTCTCTGGCTACACCTTC,CASSEEGRFSGYTF
-,TRBJ1-2,TRBD1,TRBV30,TGTGCCTGGAGGGGACAGAACTTCTATGGCTACACCTTC,CAWRGQNFYGYTF
-,TRBJ1-3,-,TRBV18,TGTGCCAGCTCACCAGGAGCAACTGGAAACACCATATATTTT,CASSPGATGNTIYF
-,TRBJ2-1,-,TRBV5-5,TGTGCCAGCAGCTTCTTCGGGGGTGGGTCCAATGAGCAGTTCTTC,CASSFFGGGSNEQFF
-,TRBJ2-3,-,TRBV6-5,TGTGCCAGCAGATCGGACAGTTTCTGGGGAGATACGCAGTATTTT,CASRSDSFWGDTQYF